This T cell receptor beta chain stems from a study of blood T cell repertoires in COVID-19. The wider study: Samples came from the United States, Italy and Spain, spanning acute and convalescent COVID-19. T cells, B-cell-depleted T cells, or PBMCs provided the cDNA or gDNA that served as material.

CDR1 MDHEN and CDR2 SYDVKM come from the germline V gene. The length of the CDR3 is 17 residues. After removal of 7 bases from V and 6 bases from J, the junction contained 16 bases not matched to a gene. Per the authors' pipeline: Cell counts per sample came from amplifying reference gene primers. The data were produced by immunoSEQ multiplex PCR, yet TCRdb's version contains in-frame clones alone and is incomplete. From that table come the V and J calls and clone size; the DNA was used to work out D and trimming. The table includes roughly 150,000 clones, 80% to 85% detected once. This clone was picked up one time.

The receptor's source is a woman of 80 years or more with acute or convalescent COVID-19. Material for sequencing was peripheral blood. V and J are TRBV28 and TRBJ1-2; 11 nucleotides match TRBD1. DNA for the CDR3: TGTGCCAGCATCTCCCCGGGACAGGGGGATTCGGCACATGGCTACACCTTC. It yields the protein CASISPGQGDSAHGYTF.